These T cell receptor beta chains were read from a single sample in a study of patients and donors after allogeneic stem cell transplantation. TCRdb called the RT-PCR reads again in MiXCR, with one record for every CDR3 protein. The table has about 87,000 distinct CDR3 sequences, approximately 5.2% seen once. The sequencing sample was made of blood, either unsorted or a sorted T cell fraction (not recorded which). These receptors all come from a human donor who was either an allogeneic HSCT recipient or a stem cell or donor lymphocyte infusion donor (not recorded which). It is not recorded whose cells these are; they may come from a transplant donor. Each CDR3 is given with its conserved first and last residue. D genes are given only for firm matches. Rows give clone size only sometimes, using once, few, many, or a class for an expanded clone.

J | V | D | size | CDR3 | DNA
TRBJ2-7 | TRBV7-2 | TRBD2 | many | CASSRTSGSFEQYF | TGTGCCAGCAGTCGGACTAGCGGGAGTTTCGAGCAGTACTTC
TRBJ2-5 | TRBV12-3/TRBV12-4 | - | few | CASSFFFQETQYF | TGTGCCAGCAGTTTTTTCTTCCAAGAGACCCAGTACTTC
TRBJ2-2 | TRBV11-2 | - | many | CASSLELASGELFF | TGTGCCAGCAGCTTAGAGCTAGCCTCCGGGGAGCTGTTTTTT
TRBJ1-2 | TRBV10-3 | - | - | CAISDRGRYTF | TGTGCCATCAGTGATAGAGGTCGGTACACCTTC
TRBJ2-3 | TRBV2 | TRBD2 | many | CATVPGLAADTQYF | TGTGCCACCGTTCCGGGACTAGCTGCAGATACGCAGTATTTT
TRBJ2-3 | TRBV29-1 | - | many | CSVGARTDTQYF | TGCAGCGTTGGCGCTAGAACAGATACGCAGTATTTT
TRBJ2-7 | TRBV7-6 | TRBD2 | many | CASSIGTSGNGAYEQYF | TGTGCCAGCAGCATTGGGACTAGCGGGAATGGAGCCTACGAGCAGTACTTC
TRBJ2-3 | TRBV2 | TRBD2 | few | CASSTGTSSTDTQYF | TGTGCCAGCAGTACCGGGACTAGCTCGACAGATACGCAGTATTTT
TRBJ2-5 | TRBV18 | - | many | CASSRQPQETQYF | TGTGCCAGCTCACGACAGCCACAAGAGACCCAGTACTTC
TRBJ1-1 | TRBV12-3/TRBV12-4 | TRBD1 | - | CASTNRGTDTEAFF | TGTGCCAGCACCAACAGGGGGACGGACACTGAAGCTTTCTTT
TRBJ1-4 | TRBV11-1 | - | - | CASSLAWNEKLFF | TGTGCCAGCAGCTTAGCCTGGAATGAAAAACTGTTTTTT
TRBJ2-7 | TRBV5-1 | TRBD2 | - | CASSLGGLAGDEQYF | TGCGCCAGCAGCTTGGGGGGACTAGCGGGAGACGAGCAGTACTTC
TRBJ1-5 | TRBV19 | - | many | CASSILKGGNQPQHF | TGTGCCAGTAGTATATTGAAGGGAGGCAATCAGCCCCAGCATTTT
TRBJ2-1 | TRBV7-2 | TRBD2 | many | CASSTSSGQHNEQFF | TGTGCCAGCAGCACCTCTAGCGGACAACACAATGAGCAGTTCTTC
TRBJ2-1 | TRBV6-2/TRBV6-3 | - | many | CASSYSQGLNNEQFF | TGTGCCAGCAGTTACTCCCAGGGGCTAAACAATGAGCAGTTCTTC
TRBJ1-6 | TRBV15 | - | many | CATSIQGSPLHF | TGTGCCACCAGCATCCAGGGCTCACCCCTCCACTTT
TRBJ1-4 | TRBV7-2 | - | - | CASSLTATNEKLFF | TGTGCCAGCAGCCTGACAGCTACTAATGAAAAACTGTTTTTT
TRBJ2-1 | TRBV12-3/TRBV12-4 | - | many | CASKSYLNEQFF | TGTGCCAGCAAGTCCTATCTCAATGAGCAGTTCTTC
TRBJ2-2 | TRBV11-2 | TRBD2 | few | CASSRPSGVRELFF | TGTGCCAGCAGCCGCCCTAGCGGGGTCCGGGAGCTGTTTTTT
TRBJ1-1 | TRBV18 | TRBD1 | - | CASSPSTGLNTEAFF | TGTGCCAGCTCACCATCGACAGGGCTGAACACTGAAGCTTTCTTT
TRBJ1-1 | TRBV7-8 | - | many | CASRPAGAGGTEAFF | TGTGCCAGCCGACCAGCTGGGGCCGGCGGGACTGAAGCTTTCTTT
TRBJ1-1 | TRBV15 | - | many | CATSRETIRGRNTEAFF | TGTGCCACCAGCAGAGAAACGATAAGGGGGAGGAACACTGAAGCTTTCTTT
TRBJ2-1 | TRBV20-1 | - | many | CSARDLWNEQFF | TGCAGTGCTAGAGATCTTTGGAATGAGCAGTTCTTC
TRBJ1-1 | TRBV30 | TRBD1 | - | CAWSLGTRDRVRTEAFF | TGTGCCTGGAGTTTAGGAACCCGGGACAGGGTGCGAACTGAAGCTTTCTTT
TRBJ2-3 | TRBV20-1 | - | few | CSARIWERDTQYF | TGCAGTGCTAGAATATGGGAGAGGGATACGCAGTATTTT
TRBJ2-1 | TRBV7-3 | TRBD2 | many | CASSPGTSNEQFF | TGTGCCAGCAGCCCAGGGACTAGTAATGAGCAGTTCTTC
TRBJ2-1 | TRBV5-4 | TRBD1 | - | CASSATGGAGWDEQFF | TGTGCCAGCAGCGCCACAGGGGGCGCGGGATGGGATGAGCAGTTCTTC